The clone carrying this T cell receptor (beta chain) has only a few counts. Its antigen is undetermined. TCRdb analysed the RACE reads with MiXCR anew, one entry per CDR3 protein. Of around 80,000 distinct CDR3 sequences listed, over 8.5% are singletons. The sample is drawn from a study of human T cells and chemical hapten exposure. Study results and limitations: Once DPC sensitization occurred, TCRs above 1 in 1000 frequency showed no change.

Germline V lookup: CDR1 MNHEY, CDR2 SMNVEV (reference sequence). This CDR3 comprises 16 residues. Trimming took 2 bases from V and 6 from J, leaving 16 bases between them. Time point: healthy volunteer bleed at 6 weeks. Total RNA was isolated from unfractionated whole blood. The clonotype was recovered from a male donor in good health. Some clones in this sample may be carry-over from other donors' samples. V gene TRBV27 combines with J gene TRBJ2-2; no definite D call. The sample taken for sequencing was whole blood. The CDR3, as DNA: TGTGCCAGCAGTTTAGGGGTTGGGGTCTTGGCCGGGGAGCTGTTTTTT. Its translation: CASSLGVGVLAGELFF.